This TCR beta chain was identified during a study of vaccination and CD4 T cells after COVID-19. On the study more broadly: The interval from dose two to post-vaccine sampling had a median of about 66 days, and it ranged from 14 to 241.

The Oncomine TCR Beta short-read assay generated sequence data from the DNA of cultured CD4+ T cells. TCRdb reprocessed the PCR reads via MiXCR and lists one record per CDR3 protein. The sample includes roughly 7,500 distinct CDR3 sequences, 70% of them seen just once. As to treatment: approximately 11-day PBMC culture with coronavirus spike peptide pools or control peptides (ViraFEST assay). The V end lost 4 bases, the J end lost 9 bases, and 14 bases lay between the germline ends. Germline V CDR1 and CDR2: SGHNT, YYREEE (reference sequence). This CDR3 region has 13 residues. In regard to this clonotype: The antigen is not known.

The source of this sequence is a human donor who had recovered from COVID-19. The chain employs TRBV5-4 and TRBJ1-5; D not certain. The sequencing input was CD4+ T cells from blood, cultured in vitro. CDR3 coding DNA: TGTGCCAGCAGCCCCGGACCGGCGTGGCCCCAGCATTTT. Encoded protein: CASSPGPAWPQHF.